The 25 T cell receptor beta chains given below trace back to one sample, sequenced in a study of CD8+ T cells in alopecia areata. As for treatment: oral pan-JAK inhibitor, 5-10 mg twice daily. Reverse transcription of extracted RNA yielded cDNA, which provided the sequencing template. Only in-frame clones appear in the TCRdb table, and some are missing; sequencing was by immunoSEQ multiplex PCR. The repertoire holds 93,000 or so clones, with about nine tenths as singletons. The sample was CD8+ T cells sorted from blood, taken at approximately week 34, from a patient treated with tofacitinib. The receptors come from a human donor with alopecia areata.

The rearrangement uses TRBV19 and TRBJ2-7, with TRBD1 matching over 8 bases. V dropped 6 bases and J dropped 2; count of bases not matched to a gene: 9. From germline, CDR1 is LNHDA and CDR2 SQIVND (reference sequence). This CDR3 has 15 amino acids. CDR3 residues: CASSASGTGTYEQYF. The CDR3 nucleotides are TGTGCCAGTAGCGCATCCGGGACAGGAACCTACGAGCAGTACTTC.

This clone showed up just once. J is TRBJ2-1 and V is TRBV15, with TRBD1 matching 7 bases. Trimming at V came to 1 base and at J to 6 bases, leaving 3 bases not matched to a gene. This CDR3 comprises 14 residues. Germline CDR1 LNHNV, CDR2 YYDKDF (reference sequence). CDR3: CATSRGTGVNEQFF. CDR3 nucleotide sequence: TGTGCCACCAGCAGAGGCACAGGGGTCAATGAGCAGTTCTTC.

This rearrangement joins TRBV11-1 to TRBJ2-5; tentatively, D is TRBD2 (6 bases). CDR3 length: 17 residues. Germline loops: CDR1 SGHAT, CDR2 FQDESV (reference sequence). Deletions cut 1 base from V and 2 bases from J, with 17 bases between. In DNA form, the CDR3 reads TGTGCCAGCAGCTTAGGTCAGGGAGGATACTTACAAGAGACCCAGTACTTC. Translating gives CASSLGQGGYLQETQYF.

CDR3 sequence reads: CSVAPGNQQETQYF. The CDR3 bases are TGCAGCGTTGCCCCGGGGAACCAACAAGAGACCCAGTACTTC. The chain is built from TRBV29-1 and TRBJ2-5; D possibly corresponds to TRBD2 (5 bases). The CDR3 runs 14 residues. Germline values: CDR1 SQVTM, CDR2 ANQGSEA. V was clipped by 4 bases and J by 2 bases, with 14 bases between them.

This rearrangement joins TRBV11-2 to TRBJ2-1; D unresolved. Trimming left V 0 bases short and J 2 bases short, with 11 bases between. Germline CDR1 reads SGHAT; CDR2 reads FQNNGV. The CDR3 runs to 16 residues. The CDR3 protein is CASSLDQGRPYNEQFF. In DNA form, the CDR3 reads TGTGCCAGCAGCTTAGATCAAGGACGACCCTACAATGAGCAGTTCTTC.

The rearrangement links TRBV29-1 to TRBJ2-2, with D uncertain. The CDR3 totals 13 residues. Germline CDR1 reads SQVTM; CDR2 reads ANQGSEA. V lost 1 base and J lost 0, with 3 bases in between. The CDR3 is CSVEVANTGELFF. The CDR3 DNA reads as TGCAGCGTTGAAGTGGCGAACACCGGGGAGCTGTTTTTT.

The rearrangement uses TRBV7-2 and TRBJ2-5, with D perhaps assigned TRBD1 or TRBD2 (5 bases each). With 5 bases removed from V and 2 bases from J, the gap between germline ends came to 12 bases. CDR3 length: 14 amino acids. Germline CDR1 reads SGHTA; CDR2 reads FQGNSA. CDR3 bases: TGTGCCAGCAGCACGGGACGGATACAAGAGACCCAGTACTTC. As protein: CASSTGRIQETQYF. The full variable domain, rest sourced from reference TRBV7-2 and TRBJ2-5, is GAGVSQSPSNKVTEKGKDVELRCDPISGHTALYWYRQSLGQGLEFLIYFQGNSAPDKSGLPSDRFSAERTGGSVSTLTIQRTQQEDSAVYLCASSTGRIQETQYFGPGTRLLVL.

This sequence joins TRBV7-3 and TRBJ1-1; possibly TRBD1 for D (5 bases). The germline CDR1 and CDR2 sequences are SGHTA and FQGTGA. Trimming shortened V by 5 bases and J by 1 base, and 20 bases separated the two germline ends. The CDR3 runs 17 residues. CDR3 loop: CASSLPPTEYQNTEAFF. In nucleotides, the CDR3 is TGTGCCAGCAGCCTCCCCCCGACAGAGTATCAGAACACTGAAGCTTTCTTT.

Only one count was recorded for this clone. The V call is TRBV30, the J call TRBJ1-5; D is ambiguous. Germline CDR1 reads GTSNPN; CDR2 reads SVGIG (reference sequence). Trimming cost V 8 bases and J 6 bases, with 14 bases left between them. The CDR3 covers 12 residues. The CDR3 DNA is TGTGCCCACGGGCCGACGGGTCAGCCCCAGCATTTT. Its protein product is CAHGPTGQPQHF. Supplemented by reference TRBV30 and TRBJ1-5, the full variable domain reads SQTIHQWPATLVQPVGSPLSLECTVEGTSNPNLYWYRQAAGRGLQLLFYSVGIGQISSEVPQNLSASRPQDRQFILSSKKLLLSDSGFYLCAHGPTGQPQHFGDGTRLSIL.

There are a few counts of this clone. The chain recombines TRBV11-2 with TRBJ2-2; D is uncertain. Trimming removed 1 base at V and 2 bases at J, with 8 bases between. This CDR3 is built from 15 residues. Germline-derived CDR1 and CDR2 are SGHAT and FQNNGV. CDR3 amino acids: CASSLGVGNTGELFF. The DNA of the CDR3 is TGTGCCAGCAGCTTAGGCGTCGGTAACACCGGGGAGCTGTTTTTT. The full variable domain, completed using reference TRBV11-2 and TRBJ2-2, is EAGVAQSPRYKIIEKRQSVAFWCNPISGHATLYWYQQILGQGPKLLIQFQNNGVVDDSQLPKDRFSAERLKGVDSTLKIQPAKLEDSAVYLCASSLGVGNTGELFFGEGSRLTVL.

This chain links TRBV10-2 with TRBJ2-3; 8 bases are shared with TRBD2. V shed 5 bases and J 8 bases; nucleotides not matched to a gene: 9. Germline loops: CDR1 WSHSY, CDR2 SAAADI. CDR3 length: 14 residues. The CDR3 here is CASSYSGAASTQYF. The CDR3 DNA sequence: TGCGCCAGCAGTTATAGCGGGGCGGCAAGTACGCAGTATTTT.

The gene calls are TRBV29-1 and TRBJ2-5; D is undetermined. This CDR3 is 14 amino acids long. Germline values: CDR1 SQVTM, CDR2 ANQGSEA. V lost 0 bases, J lost 5 bases, and 13 bases lay in between. The CDR3 loop reads CSVEDLVETETQYF. The CDR3, as DNA: TGCAGCGTTGAAGATCTGGTAGAAACGGAGACCCAGTACTTC. Complete variable domain (other parts from reference TRBV29-1 and TRBJ2-5): SAVISQKPSRDICQRGTSLTIQCQVDSQVTMMFWYRQQPGQSLTLIATANQGSEATYESGFVIDKFPISRPNLTFSTLTVSNMSPEDSSIYLCSVEDLVETETQYFGPGTRLLVL.

The rearrangement joins TRBV11-2 to TRBJ2-2; possible D gene TRBD2, 6 bases. In germline, CDR1 is SGHAT, CDR2 FQNNGV. The CDR3 spans 16 residues. Trimming took off 1 base at V and 3 bases at J, with 12 bases between the two ends. Here the CDR3 reads CASSLVELAYTGELFF. The CDR3 DNA sequence: TGTGCCAGCAGCTTAGTAGAACTAGCTTACACCGGGGAGCTGTTTTTT.

The V and J genes are TRBV6-4 and TRBJ2-1, with D perhaps being TRBD1 or TRBD2 (5 bases each). The germline V gene encodes CDR1 MRHNA and CDR2 SNTAGT. Trimming took off 6 bases at V and 5 bases at J, with 17 bases between the two ends. The CDR3 is 15 amino acids. The CDR3 nucleotides read TGTGCCAGCAGCAGTACTCCGGGGCTGAACAATGAGCAGTTCTTC. Translating it yields CASSSTPGLNNEQFF.

The rearrangement joins TRBV9 to TRBJ2-3; D is possibly TRBD1 (5 bases). The CDR3 is 17 residues long. Between the trimmed V and J ends, which lost 2 bases and 0 bases, there was a span of 16 bases. CDR1 is SGDLS, CDR2 YYNGEE, per germline. Here the CDR3 reads CASSVYPAGRSTDTQYF. CDR3 DNA: TGTGCCAGCAGCGTCTATCCCGCAGGGCGGAGCACAGATACGCAGTATTTT.

V gene TRBV9 combines with J gene TRBJ2-1; D unresolved. The germline V and J ends were trimmed by 3 bases and 0 bases, with 10 bases remaining between them. Germline CDR1 and CDR2: SGDLS and YYNGEE. The CDR3 contains 15 residues. This CDR3 reads CASSADGSSYNEQFF. As DNA, the CDR3 is TGTGCCAGCAGCGCTGACGGCAGCTCCTACAATGAGCAGTTCTTC.

As for this clone: Its ends do not fully match the called genes, so a read error is possible. The V and J genes are TRBV27 and TRBJ2-7; no reliable D call. The germline V gene encodes CDR1 MNHEY and CDR2 SMNVEV (reference sequence). This CDR3 region has 13 residues. The CDR3 sequence is CASSLLRRPLENF. CDR3 DNA sequence: TGTGCCAGCAGTTTACTAAGAAGGCCATTAGAAAACTTC.

V and J are TRBV20-1 and TRBJ2-1; D is unclear. Trimming took 0 bases from V and 7 from J, leaving 4 bases between them. This CDR3 contains 11 residues. In germline, CDR1 is DFQATT, CDR2 SNEGSKA (reference sequence). DNA of the CDR3: TGCAGTGCTAGAGATCAAAATGAGCAGTTCTTC. Translated: CSARDQNEQFF.

The chain couples TRBV29-1 to TRBJ2-5, with a possible D match to TRBD1 (6 bases). The germline V and J ends were trimmed by 5 bases and 1 base, with 17 bases remaining between them. CDR3 length: 15 amino acids. Germline V CDR1 and CDR2: SQVTM, ANQGSEA. The CDR3 coding sequence is TGCAGCGTTCTCAAACGGGACATCGGCCAAGAGACCCAGTACTTC. Protein product: CSVLKRDIGQETQYF.

The rearrangement joins TRBV5-4 to TRBJ1-1; D might be TRBD1 (5 bases). Per germline, CDR1 SGHNT and CDR2 YYREEE (reference sequence). CDR3 size: 13 residues. The germline V and J ends were trimmed by 4 bases and 10 bases, with 17 bases remaining between them. The CDR3 region has the DNA TGTGCCAGCAGCCCTTTCGGGACTGTAAGAGCTTTCTTT. It specifies CASSPFGTVRAFF.

In DNA form, the CDR3 reads TGTGCCAGCAGCGTAGAGGCGGGCCTTACAGGGGAGACCCAGTACTTC. Its translation is CASSVEAGLTGETQYF. The gene calls are TRBV9 and TRBJ2-5, with D possibly TRBD1 on 6 matching bases. Germline CDR1 SGDLS, CDR2 YYNGEE. V dropped 0 bases and J dropped 5 bases, with 17 bases sitting between them. CDR3 length equals 16 residues. The full variable domain, its missing parts supplied by reference TRBV9 and TRBJ2-5, is DSGVTQTPKHLITATGQRVTLRCSPRSGDLSVYWYQQSLDQGLQFLIQYYNGEERAKGNILERFSAQQFPDLHSELNLSSLELGDSALYFCASSVEAGLTGETQYFGPGTRLLVL.

The V and J genes are TRBV7-9 and TRBJ1-1; D gene ambiguous. The CDR3 spans 13 residues. Germline CDR1 reads SEHNR; CDR2 reads FQNEAQ (reference sequence). V dropped 1 base and J dropped 5 bases, with 8 bases sitting between them. CDR3 in amino acids: CASSLVVLTEAFF. The CDR3 DNA is TGTGCCAGCAGCTTAGTAGTATTAACTGAAGCTTTCTTT. Filled out from reference TRBV7-9 and TRBJ1-1, the complete variable domain reads DTGVSQNPRHKITKRGQNVTFRCDPISEHNRLYWYRQTLGQGPEFLTYFQNEAQLEKSRLLSDRFSAERPKGSFSTLEIQRTEQGDSAMYLCASSLVVLTEAFFGQGTRLTVV.

V and J are TRBV5-4 and TRBJ1-4; tentatively, D is TRBD1 (6 bases). Germline lookup yields CDR1 SGHNT and CDR2 YYREEE (reference sequence). The V end lost 4 bases, the J end lost 8 bases, and 21 bases lay between the germline ends. CDR3 length: 16 residues. DNA of the CDR3: TGTGCCAGCAGCGAGCCCCGGGAGGCAGGGGACGAAAAACTGTTTTTT. It translates to CASSEPREAGDEKLFF.

With respect to this clone: A much more abundant neighbour one base away suggests this may be a read error. Additional DNA sequences in this sample encode the identical CDR3. The chain combines TRBV7-9 with TRBJ2-7, with D possibly TRBD1 on 6 matching bases. Germline values: CDR1 SEHNR, CDR2 FQNEAQ (reference sequence). V was cut by 5 bases and J by 1 base, with 9 bases left in between. This CDR3 region has 13 residues. Written as DNA, the CDR3 is TGTGCCAGCAGCCCAACAGGGTCCTACGAGCAGTACTTC. Its protein product is CASSPTGSYEQYF.

The rearrangement links TRBV5-6 to TRBJ2-3; tentatively, D is TRBD1 (6 bases). Trimming removed 0 bases from V and 6 bases from J, with 17 bases in between. Germline CDR1 SGHDT, CDR2 YYEEEE. CDR3 length equals 16 residues. The CDR3 region is CASSLGGPFLVDTQYF. In DNA, the CDR3 is TGTGCCAGCAGCTTGGGGGGGCCCTTCCTTGTGGATACGCAGTATTTT.